The T cell receptor beta chain described here comes from a study of blood T cell repertoires in COVID-19. Data came from immunoSEQ multiplex PCR; TCRdb stores just in-frame clones and leaves some out. The profile shows 150,000 to 200,000 clones, approximately 85% of them singletons. This clone was seen once. The CDR3 is 16 amino acids. CDR1 and CDR2 (germline): MNHNY, SVGAGI (reference sequence). V shed 8 bases and J 3 bases; nucleotides not matched to a gene: 13. The sequencing sample was made of peripheral blood. The origin of this receptor is a woman aged 80 or over with acute or convalescent COVID-19. The chain is built from TRBV6-6 and TRBJ1-3; TRBD1 matches 7 bases. The CDR3 nucleotides are TGTGCCAGCTCTGACAGGGCTCGCATCGGTGGAAACACCATATATTTT. Its translation is CASSDRARIGGNTIYF.